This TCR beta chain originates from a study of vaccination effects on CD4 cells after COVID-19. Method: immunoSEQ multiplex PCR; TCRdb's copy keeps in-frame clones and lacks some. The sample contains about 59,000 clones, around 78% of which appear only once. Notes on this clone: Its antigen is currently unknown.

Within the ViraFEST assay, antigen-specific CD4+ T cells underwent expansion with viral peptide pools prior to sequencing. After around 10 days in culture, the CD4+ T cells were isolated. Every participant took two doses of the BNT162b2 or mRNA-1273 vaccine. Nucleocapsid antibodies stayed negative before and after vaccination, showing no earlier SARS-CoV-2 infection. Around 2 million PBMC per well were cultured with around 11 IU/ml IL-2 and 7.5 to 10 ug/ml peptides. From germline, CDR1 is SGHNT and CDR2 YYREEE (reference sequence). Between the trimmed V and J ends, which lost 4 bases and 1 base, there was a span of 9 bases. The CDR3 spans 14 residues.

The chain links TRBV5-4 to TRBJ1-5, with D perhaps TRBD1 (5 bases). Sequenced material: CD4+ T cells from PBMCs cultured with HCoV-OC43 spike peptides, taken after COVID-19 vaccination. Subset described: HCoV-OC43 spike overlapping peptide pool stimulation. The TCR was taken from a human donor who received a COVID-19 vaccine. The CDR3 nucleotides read TGTGCCAGCAGCCCCGGGGGAAGCAATCAGCCCCAGCATTTT. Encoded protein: CASSPGGSNQPQHF.